These 10 T cell receptor beta chains share one sample of origin, sequenced in a study of blood T cell repertoires in COVID-19. Measured with immunoSEQ multiplex PCR; TCRdb has only the in-frame clones, and not every one. Among 250,000 or so clones, roughly 84% were seen once, and the ten largest hold 5% to 8%. The sequenced material came from PBMCs or T cells enriched from blood (not recorded which). All receptors come from a woman aged 45 to 65 who had been exposed to COVID-19.

The count of this clone is one. The chain joins TRBV9 to TRBJ1-2, with D perhaps TRBD1 (5 bases). V was pared by 1 base and J by 7 bases, with 11 bases between. CDR3 size: 13 residues. CDR1 is SGDLS, CDR2 YYNGEE, per germline. This CDR3 is CASSVKQAAGYTF. The DNA for the CDR3 is TGTGCCAGCAGCGTAAAACAGGCCGCTGGCTACACCTTC.

This clone has a single count. This chain connects TRBV15 to TRBJ2-3, with a weak D call TRBD1 (5 bases). Trimming pared 0 bases from V and 1 base from J, leaving 20 bases between. The CDR3 spans 19 residues. From germline, CDR1 is LNHNV and CDR2 YYDKDF (reference sequence). CDR3 sequence: CATSRDGFQGSPRTDTQYF. CDR3 bases: TGTGCCACCAGCAGAGATGGGTTCCAGGGATCTCCCCGCACAGATACGCAGTATTTT.

The V call is TRBV7-9, the J call TRBJ2-5, with TRBD1 matching over 9 bases. The CDR3 runs to 17 residues. CDR1 SEHNR and CDR2 FQNEAQ come from the germline V gene (reference sequence). J lost 1 base, V lost 4 bases, and 10 bases had no gene match. The CDR3 DNA reads TGTGCCAGCAGCTCCCTGTCCGGGACAGGGTCCCAAGAGACCCAGTACTTC. Amino acids: CASSSLSGTGSQETQYF.

This clone was counted a few times. The rearrangement uses TRBV3-1 (or the pseudogene TRBV3-2) and TRBJ1-6, with D unresolved. The V end was cut by 0 bases, the J end by 0 bases, with 9 bases between. Germline CDR1 reads LGHDT; CDR2 reads YNNKEL (reference sequence). The CDR3 contains 17 residues. The CDR3 spells CASSQEMGSSYNSPLHF. CDR3 nucleotide sequence: TGTGCCAGCAGCCAAGAAATGGGGAGCTCCTATAATTCACCCCTCCACTTT.

The V and J genes are TRBV9 and TRBJ2-3; TRBD2 might be the D (6 bases). The V and J ends lost 4 bases and 4 bases respectively, with 13 bases between them. From germline, CDR1 is SGDLS and CDR2 YYNGEE. This CDR3 contains 14 residues. CDR3 sequence reads: CASSPRASADTQYF. The CDR3 DNA reads as TGTGCCAGCAGCCCTCGGGCTAGCGCAGATACGCAGTATTTT.

This sequence joins TRBV3-1 (or the pseudogene TRBV3-2) and TRBJ1-1; unclear D gene. The CDR3 contains 16 residues. From germline, CDR1 is LGHDT and CDR2 YNNKEL (reference sequence). The ends were cut back, 3 bases at V and 3 bases at J, with 17 bases in the middle. CDR3 DNA: TGTGCCAGCAGCCATCTTCGAGGGCCCGAGGACACTGAAGCTTTCTTT. The encoded protein is CASSHLRGPEDTEAFF.

The chain is built from TRBV7-7 and TRBJ2-2; TRBD1 agrees at 9 bases. Germline-derived CDR1 and CDR2 are SSHAT and FNYEAQ (reference sequence). The J segment lost 8 bases and the V segment lost 5 bases, leaving 12 bases of the junction unmatched. The CDR3 runs 16 residues. CDR3 coding DNA: TGTGCCAGCAGCCGGTTCGGAGGACAGGGGAGTGGGGAGCTGTTTTTT. Translation gives CASSRFGGQGSGELFF.

This chain connects TRBV7-2 to TRBJ2-5, with 8 bases matching TRBD2. Per the germline V gene, CDR1 is SGHTA and CDR2 is FQGNSA. The trim removed 3 bases at V and 4 bases at J, leaving 7 bases unmatched. The CDR3 runs 15 residues. The CDR3 protein is CASSFQRGQGETQYF. CDR3 in DNA: TGTGCCAGCAGCTTTCAGCGGGGGCAAGGAGAGACCCAGTACTTC.

DNA of the CDR3: TGTGCCAGCTCACCCCTTGGGAGTGAGGGGGCCCTCCACTTT. It specifies CASSPLGSEGALHF. The chain joins TRBV18 to TRBJ1-6; weak D call: TRBD1 (6 bases). The CDR3 has 14 residues. Germline CDR1 KGHSH, CDR2 LQKENI. The V and J ends lost 3 bases and 14 bases respectively, with 17 bases between them.

The rearrangement uses TRBV27 and TRBJ2-7; D may be TRBD2 (5 bases). In germline, CDR1 is MNHEY, CDR2 SMNVEV (reference sequence). Trimming stripped 3 bases from V and 2 bases from J, with 17 bases between. The CDR3 length is 16 residues. This CDR3 is CASSFSPSGSTYEQYF. CDR3 coding DNA: TGTGCCAGCAGTTTTTCGCCGAGCGGATCTACCTACGAGCAGTACTTC.